The 31 T cell receptor beta chains below all came from one sample that was sequenced in a study of cytomegalovirus exposure and HLA in healthy donors. In the PCR, 60 Vbeta and 13 Jbeta primers were used. The table came from immunoSEQ multiplex PCR; TCRdb's copy has only in-frame clones and leaves some out. The table records roughly 150,000 clones, roughly 64% of them present only once. The specimen sequenced was PBMCs. The receptor set was obtained from a woman between 25 and 40 years old in good health and CMV-seropositive.

V is TRBV6-5 and J is TRBJ2-5; perhaps TRBD2 as D (5 bases). This CDR3 has 15 residues. Germline V gives CDR1 MNHEY, CDR2 SVGAGI. V was clipped by 6 bases and J by 2 bases, with 16 bases between them. Written as DNA, the CDR3 is TGTGCCAGCAGCCGAGTCATCGGCGGGCAAGAGACCCAGTACTTC. This translates into CASSRVIGGQETQYF.

DNA of the CDR3: TGCAGCGTATATACAGGGGTGGACACTGAAGCTTTCTTT. This codes for CSVYTGVDTEAFF. The chain joins TRBV29-1 to TRBJ1-1; 7 nucleotides agree with TRBD1. CDR1 and CDR2 (germline): SQVTM, ANQGSEA. CDR3 size: 13 residues. The V and J ends lost 6 bases and 3 bases, in that order; junction bases with no gene match: 7.

The chain links TRBV6-1 to TRBJ2-7; perhaps TRBD1 as D (6 bases). Germline V gene data show CDR1 as MNHNS and CDR2 as SASEGT. Trimming left V 6 bases short and J 5 bases short, with 17 bases between. The CDR3 length is 14 residues. As DNA, the CDR3 is TGTGCCAGCAGCGCGGACAGACTTAAGGACGAGCAGTACTTC. Translated: CASSADRLKDEQYF.

The chain employs TRBV11-3 and TRBJ1-2, with TRBD1 matching over 7 bases. V shed 1 base and J 7 bases; nucleotides not matched to a gene: 12. This CDR3 has 16 amino acids. The germline CDR1 and CDR2 sequences are SGHNT and YENEEA. The CDR3 bases are TGTGCCAGCAGCTTAGGTAACGCGGGACAGACTGTTGGCTACACCTTC. It encodes CASSLGNAGQTVGYTF.

Only one count was recorded for this clone. This chain connects TRBV19 to TRBJ2-1; D gene uncertain. V was cut by 1 base and J by 4 bases, with 8 bases left in between. The germline V gene has CDR1 LNHDA and CDR2 SQIVND (reference sequence). The CDR3 totals 14 residues. The CDR3 bases are TGTGCCAGTAGTATAGGAATAGCTTACAATGAGCAGTTCTTC. Protein product: CASSIGIAYNEQFF.

There are a few counts of this clone. This chain joins TRBV30 and TRBJ1-3; tentative D call: TRBD1 (6 bases). Germline-derived CDR1 and CDR2 are GTSNPN and SVGIG (reference sequence). Deletions cut 2 bases from V and 5 bases from J, with 10 bases between. This CDR3 contains 13 residues. The CDR3: CAWSRDTRNTIYF. Written as DNA, the CDR3 is TGTGCCTGGAGTCGGGACACTCGAAACACCATATATTTT. The whole variable domain, remainder taken from reference TRBV30 and TRBJ1-3, is SQTIHQWPATLVQPVGSPLSLECTVEGTSNPNLYWYRQAAGRGLQLLFYSVGIGQISSEVPQNLSASRPQDRQFILSSKKLLLSDSGFYLCAWSRDTRNTIYFGEGSWLTVV.

This clone appeared a few times. As DNA, the CDR3 is TGTGCCAGCAGCGGAGAGCCGGGACTTAATTCACCCCTCCACTTT. This encodes CASSGEPGLNSPLHF. V gene TRBV9 combines with J gene TRBJ1-6, with D perhaps TRBD1 (5 bases). CDR3 length: 15 amino acids. V was clipped by 3 bases and J by 6 bases, with 13 bases between them. CDR1 SGDLS and CDR2 YYNGEE come from the germline V gene. The full variable domain, its missing parts supplied by reference TRBV9 and TRBJ1-6, is DSGVTQTPKHLITATGQRVTLRCSPRSGDLSVYWYQQSLDQGLQFLIQYYNGEERAKGNILERFSAQQFPDLHSELNLSSLELGDSALYFCASSGEPGLNSPLHFGNGTRLTVT.

The CDR3 spells CASSQDRQAYEQYF. CDR3 bases: TGCGCCAGCAGCCAGGACAGGCAGGCCTACGAGCAGTACTTC. The chain is built from TRBV4-1 and TRBJ2-7; TRBD1 agrees at 7 bases. The CDR3 has 14 residues. The V gene end was trimmed by 3 bases and the J gene end by 2 bases; junction bases not matched to a gene: 4. Germline lookup yields CDR1 MGHRA and CDR2 YSYEKL.

This clone is a singleton in its sample. The chain recombines TRBV19 with TRBJ2-1; 9 bases align to TRBD2. CDR3 length: 14 residues. Trimming cost V 7 bases and J 9 bases; bases outside gene matches: 10. Germline V lookup: CDR1 LNHDA, CDR2 SQIVND (reference sequence). CDR3 region: CASTLAGTGFEQFF. The CDR3 bases are TGTGCCAGTACGCTAGCGGGGACGGGATTTGAGCAGTTCTTC.

V gene TRBV13 combines with J gene TRBJ2-1; 8 bases are a match to TRBD1. CDR1 PRHDT and CDR2 FYEKMQ come from the germline V gene (reference sequence). CDR3 size: 15 residues. V shed 2 bases, J shed 8 bases, and the junction held 8 bases outside the gene matches. CDR3 protein: CASSLRGTGTDEQFF. As DNA, the CDR3 is TGTGCCAGCAGCTTAAGAGGGACAGGTACGGATGAGCAGTTCTTC.

The chain carries TRBV9 and TRBJ1-5; 7 nucleotides line up with TRBD1. Trimming removed 2 bases from V and 6 bases from J; junction bases left unmatched: 5. This CDR3 comprises 14 residues. Germline lookup yields CDR1 SGDLS and CDR2 YYNGEE. As DNA, the CDR3 is TGTGCCAGCAGCGTCGGCGCAGGGGGTCAGCCCCAGCATTTT. This sequence encodes CASSVGAGGQPQHF. The full variable domain, in which reference TRBV9 and TRBJ1-5 provide the parts outside the CDR3, is DSGVTQTPKHLITATGQRVTLRCSPRSGDLSVYWYQQSLDQGLQFLIQYYNGEERAKGNILERFSAQQFPDLHSELNLSSLELGDSALYFCASSVGAGGQPQHFGDGTRLSIL.

The V and J genes are TRBV6-6 and TRBJ2-5, with a possible D match to TRBD1 (5 bases). Germline CDR1 reads MNHNY; CDR2 reads SVGAGI (reference sequence). This CDR3 contains 14 residues. The V gene lost 5 bases and the J gene lost 3 bases, with 13 bases spanning the gap. For the CDR3, the DNA is TGTGCCAGCAGTCACGACGACAGAAAAGAGACCCAGTACTTC. This translates into CASSHDDRKETQYF.

The gene calls are TRBV28 and TRBJ1-2; no clear D. This CDR3 is 12 amino acids long. V lost 1 base to trimming and J lost 3 bases, with 3 bases between them. Germline V lookup: CDR1 MDHEN, CDR2 SYDVKM. CDR3 nucleotide sequence: TGTGCCAGCAGTTTATTCGACTATGGCTACACCTTC. This codes for CASSLFDYGYTF.

The J gene is TRBJ2-7, the V gene TRBV6-1; perhaps TRBD1 as D (6 bases). The V gene's germline CDR1 is MNHNS and CDR2 SASEGT. Trimming took off 6 bases at V and 1 base at J, with 13 bases between the two ends. This CDR3 is built from 14 residues. The CDR3 DNA sequence: TGTGCCAGCAGATCCACCACAGGGTCCTACGAGCAGTACTTC. Translating it yields CASRSTTGSYEQYF.

The table lists this clone with a count of one. The chain uses TRBV6-1 and TRBJ2-3; D possibly corresponds to TRBD2 (7 bases). There are 15 residues in the CDR3. V gave up 4 bases and J gave up 2 bases, with 13 bases separating them. CDR1 MNHNS and CDR2 SASEGT come from the germline V gene. The CDR3: CASSVNGGPTDTQYF. The CDR3 region has the DNA TGTGCCAGCAGTGTTAACGGGGGGCCCACAGATACGCAGTATTTT.

V gene TRBV5-4 combines with J gene TRBJ1-4, with 10 bases fitting TRBD1. The CDR3 is 16 amino acids. Germline CDR1 is SGHNT and CDR2 is YYREEE (reference sequence). V lost 3 bases to trimming and J lost 7 bases; unmatched junction nucleotides: 9. CDR3 protein: CASSSRTTGGGEKLFF. The CDR3 bases are TGTGCCAGCAGCTCCCGAACGACAGGGGGCGGTGAAAAACTGTTTTTT. Combining the CDR3 with reference TRBV5-4 and TRBJ1-4 gives the whole variable domain ETGVTQSPTHLIKTRGQQVTLRCSSQSGHNTVSWYQQALGQGPQFIFQYYREEENGRGNFPPRFSGLQFPNYSSELNVNALELDDSALYLCASSSRTTGGGEKLFFGSGTQLSVL.

The J gene is TRBJ1-1, the V gene TRBV7-9; no clear D gene. The CDR3 is made up of 13 amino acids. In germline, CDR1 is SEHNR, CDR2 FQNEAQ (reference sequence). Deletions cut 5 bases from V and 3 bases from J, with 10 bases between. The CDR3 region has the DNA TGTGCCAGCAGCGCCCAAGGAGACACTGAAGCTTTCTTT. The encoded protein is CASSAQGDTEAFF.

CDR3 sequence: CASSSNGQPQTYEQYF. The DNA for the CDR3 is TGTGCCAGCAGCTCGAACGGACAGCCACAAACCTACGAGCAGTACTTC. The chain couples TRBV28 to TRBJ2-7, with a weak D call TRBD1 (6 bases). Trimming left V 6 bases short and J 2 bases short, with 20 bases between. Germline V CDR1 and CDR2: MDHEN, SYDVKM. The CDR3 totals 16 residues.

This clone was counted a single time. This chain connects TRBV28 to TRBJ1-2; TRBD1 matches at 7 bases. CDR1 and CDR2 from the germline V gene are MDHEN and SYDVKM. CDR3 length: 13 residues. After removal of 6 bases from V and 7 bases from J, the junction contained 8 bases not matched to a gene. CDR3 in DNA: TGTGCCAGCAGCCCAGGGGGATCCCGTGGCTACACCTTC. Protein product: CASSPGGSRGYTF.

This chain uses TRBV2 with TRBJ2-1, with D hard to call. V lost 8 bases and J lost 5, with 10 bases in between. The germline V gene encodes CDR1 SNHLY and CDR2 FYNNEI. The CDR3 consists of 12 residues. CDR3 sequence reads: CASCFSHNEQFF. The CDR3 DNA sequence: TGTGCCAGCTGTTTTAGCCACAATGAGCAGTTCTTC.

The chain carries TRBV6-5 and TRBJ2-7; a weak D match, TRBD2 (6 bases). The CDR3 is 13 amino acids. Trimming removed 6 bases at V and 8 bases at J, with 17 bases between. Germline V gives CDR1 MNHEY, CDR2 SVGAGI. The CDR3 loop is CASRTGTAYKQYF. The CDR3 region has the DNA TGTGCCAGCAGGACCGGGACTGCTTACAAGCAGTACTTC.

The chain employs TRBV6-1 and TRBJ2-7; 8 bases map to TRBD1. The CDR3 spans 14 residues. V gave up 3 bases and J gave up 5 bases; unmatched junction bases: 6. Germline CDR1 and CDR2: MNHNS and SASEGT. Written as DNA, the CDR3 is TGTGCCAGCAGTGACCGGGACAGGCTTGACGAGCAGTACTTC. Its protein is CASSDRDRLDEQYF.

The chain combines TRBV5-1 with TRBJ1-2; TRBD1 is a possible D gene (5 bases). CDR1 is SGHRS and CDR2 is YFSETQ in the germline V gene. The CDR3 has 16 residues. V dropped 6 bases and J dropped 5 bases, with 23 bases sitting between them. CDR3 sequence: CASTDPSGGGAYGYTF. The CDR3 DNA reads as TGCGCCAGCACCGACCCGAGCGGCGGAGGGGCTTATGGCTACACCTTC.

The chain joins TRBV6-6 to TRBJ1-2, with TRBD1 as a possible D gene (6 bases). V dropped 6 bases and J dropped 5 bases, with 16 bases sitting between them. The CDR3 runs to 14 residues. Germline lookup yields CDR1 MNHNY and CDR2 SVGAGI (reference sequence). The CDR3 loop is CASSTQDRSYGYTF. CDR3 coding DNA: TGTGCCAGCAGCACTCAGGACAGAAGTTATGGCTACACCTTC.

The rearrangement joins TRBV6-1 to TRBJ1-3; unclear D gene. V was clipped by 8 bases and J by 2 bases, with 10 bases between them. The CDR3 consists of 13 residues. CDR1 is MNHNS and CDR2 is SASEGT in the germline V gene. In nucleotides, the CDR3 is TGTGCCAGCCGCACGACTGCTGGAAACACCATATATTTT. Its protein is CASRTTAGNTIYF.

The genes are TRBV4-1 and TRBJ2-5; possible D gene TRBD1, 5 bases. The J call is uncertain, as TRBJ2-7 better fits the DNA end. Germline V gene lookup returns CDR1 MGHRA and CDR2 YSYEKL. This CDR3 comprises 15 residues. Here the CDR3 reads CASSRLMTATYEQYF. For the CDR3, the DNA is TGCGCCAGCAGCAGACTCATGACAGCGACCTACGAGCAGTACTTC.

V gene TRBV7-9 combines with J gene TRBJ1-1; TRBD1 is a possible D gene (5 bases). Germline loops: CDR1 SEHNR, CDR2 FQNEAQ (reference sequence). V lost 5 bases and J 7 bases, leaving 11 bases between the germline ends. This CDR3 has 12 amino acids. CDR3 residues: CASSPMGLEAFF. In DNA form, the CDR3 reads TGTGCCAGCAGCCCAATGGGGCTTGAAGCTTTCTTT. The entire variable domain, with the rest obtained from reference TRBV7-9 and TRBJ1-1, is as follows: DTGVSQNPRHKITKRGQNVTFRCDPISEHNRLYWYRQTLGQGPEFLTYFQNEAQLEKSRLLSDRFSAERPKGSFSTLEIQRTEQGDSAMYLCASSPMGLEAFFGQGTRLTVV.

The V gene is TRBV5-4, the J gene TRBJ2-1; 7 positions agree with TRBD2. CDR3 length equals 16 residues. Losses at the gene ends were 4 bases for V and 5 bases for J; bases not matched to a gene: 12. From germline, CDR1 is SGHNT and CDR2 YYREEE (reference sequence). The DNA for the CDR3 is TGTGCCAGCAGCGGCAGCTGGGACTACACTAACAATGAGCAGTTCTTC. Translating gives CASSGSWDYTNNEQFF.

This clone showed up just a few times. The rearrangement joins TRBV5-1 to TRBJ1-6, with 7 bases identical to TRBD1. Germline V gives CDR1 SGHRS, CDR2 YFSETQ. Unmatched junction bases numbered 7, after V lost 0 bases and J lost 10 bases. The CDR3 covers 15 residues. The CDR3 is CASSLETGKNSPLHF. The CDR3 nucleotides are TGCGCCAGCAGCTTGGAGACAGGGAAGAACTCACCCCTCCACTTT. The variable domain in full, with the rest retrieved from reference TRBV5-1 and TRBJ1-6, is KAGVTQTPRYLIKTRGQQVTLSCSPISGHRSVSWYQQTPGQGLQFLFEYFSETQRNKGNFPGRFSGRQFSNSRSEMNVSTLELGDSALYLCASSLETGKNSPLHFGNGTRLTVT.

This chain joins TRBV11-3 and TRBJ1-2; 11 bases map to TRBD1. Losses at the gene ends were 4 bases for V and 4 bases for J; bases not matched to a gene: 5. CDR1 is SGHNT, CDR2 YENEEA, per germline. The CDR3 is 15 amino acids. CDR3 nucleotides: TGTGCCAGCAGCTCCGGGACAGGGGGTCCCTATGGCTACACCTTC. Translating it yields CASSSGTGGPYGYTF.

The chain is built from TRBV5-1 and TRBJ2-5, with 11 bases matching TRBD2. Germline-derived CDR1 and CDR2 are SGHRS and YFSETQ. J gave up 5 bases and V 4 bases, and 7 bases lay outside the gene matches. This CDR3 has 15 amino acids. The CDR3 sequence is CASSVTSGVWETQYF. DNA for the CDR3: TGCGCCAGCAGCGTGACTAGCGGGGTTTGGGAGACCCAGTACTTC.